What follows describes a single T cell receptor (beta chain). One entry per CDR3 protein, without DNA, is what TCRdb gives after re-calling the 5' RACE reads. This sample's table reports about 430,000 distinct CDR3 sequences. The CDR3 totals 14 residues. Germline values: CDR1 KGHSH, CDR2 LQKENI. The data were obtained in a study of T cells expressing NK-cell markers. This receptor was obtained from a woman in her 50s in good health. The sample comprised blood T cells: a sorted CD56 or NKG2C T cell subset, CD4+ or CD8+ T cells, or bulk PBMC T cells (not recorded which). The chain joins TRBV18 to TRBJ1-4. The CDR3 loop is CASSLENLQEKLFF.